This entry concerns a single T cell receptor (beta chain). The sample belongs to a study of tumor-infiltrating lymphocytes in primary liver carcinoma. Study-level background: The tumors ranged from about 4 to 10 cm across and fell within stage T1-T3 N0M0.

TCR beta cDNA was made from 450 to 600 ng total RNA with a constant-region primer. Sequencing libraries for TCR beta derived from three nested multiplex PCR rounds that used slightly modified ARM-PCR. Use of TRBV1-TRBV30 forward primers with a C-beta reverse primer characterized the first two PCR rounds, which lasted 10 cycles each. MiXCR, run by TCRdb on the multiplex PCR reads, gives a single entry per CDR3 protein. The sample lists 90,000 to 150,000 distinct CDR3 sequences, around 62% occurring once. Starting material for RNA and DNA co-extraction consisted of about 20-32 mg of unsorted bulk tissue. Tumors were each sampled at five separate regions. This CDR3 has 12 residues. V was trimmed by 3 bases and J by 10 bases, leaving 10 bases between them. Germline V gene sequence: CDR1 MDHEN, CDR2 SYDVKM.

The source is a woman aged 55-70 years with primary liver carcinoma and hepatitis B virus infection. Sequencing input: liver tumor tissue from sampling region 1. The subset was: tumor region T1, superior pole. The V call is TRBV28, the J call TRBJ2-1; D unclear. The CDR3 DNA reads as TGTGCCAGCAGTTTTTCAAGTGGCGAGCAGTTCTTC. As protein: CASSFSSGEQFF.